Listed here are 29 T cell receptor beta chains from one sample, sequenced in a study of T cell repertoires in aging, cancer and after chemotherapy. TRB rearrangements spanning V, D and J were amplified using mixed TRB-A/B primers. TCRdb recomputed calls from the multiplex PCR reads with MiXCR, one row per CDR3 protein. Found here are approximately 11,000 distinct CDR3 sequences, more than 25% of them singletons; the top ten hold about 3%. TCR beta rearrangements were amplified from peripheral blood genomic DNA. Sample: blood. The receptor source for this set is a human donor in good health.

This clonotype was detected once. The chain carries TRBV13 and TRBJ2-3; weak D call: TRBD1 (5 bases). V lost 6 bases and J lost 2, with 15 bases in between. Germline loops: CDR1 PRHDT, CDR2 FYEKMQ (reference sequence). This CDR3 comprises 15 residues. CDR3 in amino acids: CASRPPTDDTDTQYF. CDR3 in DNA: TGTGCCAGCAGACCGCCGACAGACGACACAGATACGCAGTATTTT.

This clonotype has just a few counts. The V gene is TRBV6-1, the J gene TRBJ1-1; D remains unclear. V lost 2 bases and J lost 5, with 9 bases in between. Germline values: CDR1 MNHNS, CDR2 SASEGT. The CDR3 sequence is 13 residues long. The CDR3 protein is CASSERGRTEAFF. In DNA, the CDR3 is TGTGCCAGCAGTGAAAGAGGACGGACTGAAGCTTTCTTT.

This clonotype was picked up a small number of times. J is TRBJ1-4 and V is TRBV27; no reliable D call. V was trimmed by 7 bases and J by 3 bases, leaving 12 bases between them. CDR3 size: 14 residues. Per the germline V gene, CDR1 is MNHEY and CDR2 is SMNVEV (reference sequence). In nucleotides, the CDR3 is TGTGCCAGCAACGAGGACGGACCTAATGAAAAACTGTTTTTT. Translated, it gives CASNEDGPNEKLFF. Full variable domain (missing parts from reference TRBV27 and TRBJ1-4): EAQVTQNPRYLITVTGKKLTVTCSQNMNHEYMSWYRQDPGLGLRQIYYSMNVEVTDKGDVPEGYKVSRKEKRNFPLILESPSPNQTSLYFCASNEDGPNEKLFFGSGTQLSVL.

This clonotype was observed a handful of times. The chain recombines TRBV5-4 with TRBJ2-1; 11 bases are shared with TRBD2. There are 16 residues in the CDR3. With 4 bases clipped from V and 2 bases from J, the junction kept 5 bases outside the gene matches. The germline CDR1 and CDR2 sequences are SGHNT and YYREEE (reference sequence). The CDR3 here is CASSGSTSGTYNEQFF. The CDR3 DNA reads TGTGCCAGCAGCGGATCGACTAGCGGGACCTACAATGAGCAGTTCTTC. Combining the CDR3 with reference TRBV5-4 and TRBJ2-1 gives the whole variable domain ETGVTQSPTHLIKTRGQQVTLRCSSQSGHNTVSWYQQALGQGPQFIFQYYREEENGRGNFPPRFSGLQFPNYSSELNVNALELDDSALYLCASSGSTSGTYNEQFFGPGTRLTVL.

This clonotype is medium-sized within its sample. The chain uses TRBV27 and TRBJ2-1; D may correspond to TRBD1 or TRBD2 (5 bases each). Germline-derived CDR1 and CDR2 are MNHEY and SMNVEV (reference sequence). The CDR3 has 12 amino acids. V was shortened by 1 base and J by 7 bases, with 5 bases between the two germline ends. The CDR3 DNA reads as TGTGCCAGCAGTTTATGGGGGAATGAGCAGTTCTTC. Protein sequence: CASSLWGNEQFF.

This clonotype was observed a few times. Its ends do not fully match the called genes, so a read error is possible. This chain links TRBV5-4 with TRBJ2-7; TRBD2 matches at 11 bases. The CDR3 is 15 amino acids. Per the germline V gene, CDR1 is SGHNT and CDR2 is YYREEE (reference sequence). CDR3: CASSRLAGGAYEQYF. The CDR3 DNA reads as TGCGCCAGCAGCAGGCTAGCGGGAGGAGCCTACGAGCAGTACTTC.

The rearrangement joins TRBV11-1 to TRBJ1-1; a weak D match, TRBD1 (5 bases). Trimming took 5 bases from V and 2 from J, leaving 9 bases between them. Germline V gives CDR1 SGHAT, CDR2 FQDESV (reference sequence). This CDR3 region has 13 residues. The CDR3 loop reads CASSIDRNTEAFF. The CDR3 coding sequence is TGTGCCAGCAGCATAGACAGAAACACTGAAGCTTTCTTT.

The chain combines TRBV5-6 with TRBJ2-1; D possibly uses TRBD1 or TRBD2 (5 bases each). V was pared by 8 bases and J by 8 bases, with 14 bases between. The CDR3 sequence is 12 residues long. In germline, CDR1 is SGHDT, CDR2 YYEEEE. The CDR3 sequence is CASATGHDEQFF. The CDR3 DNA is TGTGCCAGTGCGACGGGGCACGATGAGCAGTTCTTC.

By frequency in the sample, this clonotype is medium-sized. Here the CDR3 reads CASSRGQGSSYEQYF. CDR3 DNA sequence: TGTGCCAGCAGTAGAGGACAGGGGTCCTCCTACGAGCAGTACTTC. The chain joins TRBV6-5 to TRBJ2-7; 9 bases fit TRBD1. The CDR3 is made up of 15 amino acids. The germline V gene encodes CDR1 MNHEY and CDR2 SVGAGI. Trimming at V came to 5 bases and at J to 0 bases, leaving 5 bases not matched to a gene.

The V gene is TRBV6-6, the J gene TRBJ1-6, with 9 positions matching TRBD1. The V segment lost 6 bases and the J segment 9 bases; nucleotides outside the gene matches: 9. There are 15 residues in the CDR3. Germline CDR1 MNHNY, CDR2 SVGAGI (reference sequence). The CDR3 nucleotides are TGTGCCAGCAGGAGAGACAGGGGGGATAGTTCACCCCTCCACTTT. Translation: CASRRDRGDSSPLHF.

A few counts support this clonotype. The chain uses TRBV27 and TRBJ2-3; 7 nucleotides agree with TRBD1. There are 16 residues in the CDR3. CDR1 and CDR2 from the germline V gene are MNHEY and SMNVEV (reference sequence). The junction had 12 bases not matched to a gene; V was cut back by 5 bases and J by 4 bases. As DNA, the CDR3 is TGTGCCAGCAGTCTCCTACTCCCCGACAGGGCAGATACGCAGTATTTT. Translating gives CASSLLLPDRADTQYF.

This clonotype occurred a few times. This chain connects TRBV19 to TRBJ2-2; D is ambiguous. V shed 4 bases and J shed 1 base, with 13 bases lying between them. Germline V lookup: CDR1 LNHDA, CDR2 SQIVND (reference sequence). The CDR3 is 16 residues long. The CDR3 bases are TGTGCCAGTAGTACCCCTCTCATAGGGAACACCGGGGAGCTGTTTTTT. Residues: CASSTPLIGNTGELFF.

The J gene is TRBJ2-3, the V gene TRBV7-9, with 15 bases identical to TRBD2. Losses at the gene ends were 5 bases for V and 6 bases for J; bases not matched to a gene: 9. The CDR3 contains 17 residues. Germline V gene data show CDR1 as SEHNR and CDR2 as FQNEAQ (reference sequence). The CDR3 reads CASSPTRGTSGRDTQYF. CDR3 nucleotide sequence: TGTGCCAGCAGCCCTACCAGAGGGACTAGCGGGAGGGATACGCAGTATTTT. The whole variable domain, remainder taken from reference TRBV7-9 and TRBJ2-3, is DTGVSQNPRHKITKRGQNVTFRCDPISEHNRLYWYRQTLGQGPEFLTYFQNEAQLEKSRLLSDRFSAERPKGSFSTLEIQRTEQGDSAMYLCASSPTRGTSGRDTQYFGPGTRLTVL.

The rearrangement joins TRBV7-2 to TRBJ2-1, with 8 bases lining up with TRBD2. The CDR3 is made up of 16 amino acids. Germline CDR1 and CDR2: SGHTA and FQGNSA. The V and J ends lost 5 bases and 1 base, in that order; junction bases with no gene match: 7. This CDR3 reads CASSRLGTRSYNEQFF. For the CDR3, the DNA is TGTGCCAGCAGCCGGTTAGGGACTAGATCCTACAATGAGCAGTTCTTC. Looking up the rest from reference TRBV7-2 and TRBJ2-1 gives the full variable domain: GAGVSQSPSNKVTEKGKDVELRCDPISGHTALYWYRQSLGQGLEFLIYFQGNSAPDKSGLPSDRFSAERTGGSVSTLTIQRTQQEDSAVYLCASSRLGTRSYNEQFFGPGTRLTVL.

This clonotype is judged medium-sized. For the CDR3, the DNA is TGTGCCAGTAGTATAGGGGGAGGAGGGACTGAAGCTTTCTTT. Amino acids: CASSIGGGGTEAFF. The rearrangement uses TRBV19 and TRBJ1-1; D is unresolved. Trimming left V 1 base short and J 5 bases short, with 11 bases between. Germline assignment: CDR1 LNHDA and CDR2 SQIVND (reference sequence). The CDR3 has 14 amino acids.

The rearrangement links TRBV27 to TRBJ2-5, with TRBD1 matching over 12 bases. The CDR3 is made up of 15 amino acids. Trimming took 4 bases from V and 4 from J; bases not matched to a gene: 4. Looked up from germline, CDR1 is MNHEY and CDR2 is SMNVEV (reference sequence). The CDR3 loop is CASSSGTGGVETQYF. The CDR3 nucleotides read TGTGCCAGCAGTTCGGGGACAGGGGGCGTAGAGACCCAGTACTTC.

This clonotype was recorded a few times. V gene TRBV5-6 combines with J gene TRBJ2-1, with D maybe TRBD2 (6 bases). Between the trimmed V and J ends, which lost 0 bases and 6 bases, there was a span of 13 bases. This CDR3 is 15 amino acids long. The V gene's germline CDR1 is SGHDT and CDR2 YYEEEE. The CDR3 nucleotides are TGTGCCAGCAGCTTGGGGCGCCTCGGGGGCAATGAGCAGTTCTTC. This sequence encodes CASSLGRLGGNEQFF.

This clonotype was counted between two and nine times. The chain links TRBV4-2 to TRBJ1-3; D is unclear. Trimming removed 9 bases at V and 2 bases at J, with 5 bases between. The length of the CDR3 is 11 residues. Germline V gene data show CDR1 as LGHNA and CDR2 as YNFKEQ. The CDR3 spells CASLTGNTIYF. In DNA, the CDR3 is TGTGCCAGTCTGACTGGAAACACCATATATTTT.

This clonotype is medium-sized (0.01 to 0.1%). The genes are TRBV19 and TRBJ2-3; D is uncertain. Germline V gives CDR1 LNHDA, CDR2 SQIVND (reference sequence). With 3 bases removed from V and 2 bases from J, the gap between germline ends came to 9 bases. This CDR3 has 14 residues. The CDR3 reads CASSITILTDTQYF. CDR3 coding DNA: TGTGCCAGTAGTATCACGATCCTCACAGATACGCAGTATTTT.

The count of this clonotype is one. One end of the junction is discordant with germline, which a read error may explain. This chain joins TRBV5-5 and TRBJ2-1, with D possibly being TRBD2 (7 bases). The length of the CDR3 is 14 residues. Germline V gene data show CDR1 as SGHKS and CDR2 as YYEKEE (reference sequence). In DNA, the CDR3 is TGCGCCAGCAGCTTCCCGGGGGGCAACAATGAGCAGTTCTTC. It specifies CASSFPGGNNEQFF.

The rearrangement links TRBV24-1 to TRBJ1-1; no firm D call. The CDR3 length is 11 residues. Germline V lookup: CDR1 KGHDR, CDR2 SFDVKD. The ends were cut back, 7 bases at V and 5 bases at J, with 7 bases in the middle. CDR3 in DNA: TGTGCCACCAGATGGGAAACTGAAGCTTTCTTT. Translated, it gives CATRWETEAFF.

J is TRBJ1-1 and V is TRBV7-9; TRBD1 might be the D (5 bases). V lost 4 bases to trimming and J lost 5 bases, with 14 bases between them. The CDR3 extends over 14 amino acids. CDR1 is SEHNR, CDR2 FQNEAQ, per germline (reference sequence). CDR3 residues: CASSWGGGATEAFF. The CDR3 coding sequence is TGTGCCAGCAGCTGGGGGGGTGGGGCTACTGAAGCTTTCTTT.

The CDR3 nucleotides read TGTGCCAGCAGTATCTCGACAGGGAGCTCTGGAAACACCATATATTTT. Its protein product is CASSISTGSSGNTIYF. The chain couples TRBV6-5 to TRBJ1-3; 7 bases match TRBD1. This CDR3 region has 16 residues. The junction had 7 bases not matched to a gene; V was cut back by 5 bases and J by 0 bases. Per the germline V gene, CDR1 is MNHEY and CDR2 is SVGAGI.

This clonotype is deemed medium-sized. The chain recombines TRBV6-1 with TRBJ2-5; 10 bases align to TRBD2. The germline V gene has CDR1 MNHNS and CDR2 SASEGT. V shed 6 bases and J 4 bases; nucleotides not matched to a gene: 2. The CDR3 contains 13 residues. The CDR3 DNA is TGTGCCAGCAGACTAGCGGGGCGAGAGACCCAGTACTTC. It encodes CASRLAGRETQYF.

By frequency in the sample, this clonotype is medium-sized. CDR3 coding DNA: TGTGCCTGGAGCGTGGGGAGCGTCTATGGCTACACCTTC. Its translation is CAWSVGSVYGYTF. This chain links TRBV30 with TRBJ1-2; D ambiguous. This CDR3 spans 13 amino acids. Germline V gene data show CDR1 as GTSNPN and CDR2 as SVGIG (reference sequence). V dropped 3 bases and J dropped 4 bases, with 12 bases sitting between them.

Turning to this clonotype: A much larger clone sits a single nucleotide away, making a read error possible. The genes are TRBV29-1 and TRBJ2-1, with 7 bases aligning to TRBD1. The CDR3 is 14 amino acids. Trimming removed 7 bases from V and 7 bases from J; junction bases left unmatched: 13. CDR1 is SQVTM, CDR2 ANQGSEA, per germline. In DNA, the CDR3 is TGCAGCGGGACAGGCCGATTAGGGGGAAATGAGCAGTTCTTC. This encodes CSGTGRLGGNEQFF.

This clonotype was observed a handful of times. The CDR3 spells CASSIQDNQPQHF. CDR3 bases: TGTGCCAGTAGTATCCAGGATAATCAGCCCCAGCATTTT. This sequence joins TRBV19 and TRBJ1-5; D unresolved. Germline CDR1 reads LNHDA; CDR2 reads SQIVND (reference sequence). The ends were cut back, 3 bases at V and 4 bases at J, with 7 bases in the middle. The CDR3 is 13 residues long. Combining the CDR3 with reference TRBV19 and TRBJ1-5 gives the whole variable domain DGGITQSPKYLFRKEGQNVTLSCEQNLNHDAMYWYRQDPGQGLRLIYYSQIVNDFQKGDIAEGYSVSREKKESFPLTVTSAQKNPTAFYLCASSIQDNQPQHFGDGTRLSIL.

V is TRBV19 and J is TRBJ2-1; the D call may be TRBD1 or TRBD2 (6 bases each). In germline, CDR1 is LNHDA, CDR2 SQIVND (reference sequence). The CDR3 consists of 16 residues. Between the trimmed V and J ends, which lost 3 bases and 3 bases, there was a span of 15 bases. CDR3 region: CASSIGWGANYNEQFF. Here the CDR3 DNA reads TGTGCCAGTAGTATCGGGTGGGGGGCTAACTACAATGAGCAGTTCTTC.

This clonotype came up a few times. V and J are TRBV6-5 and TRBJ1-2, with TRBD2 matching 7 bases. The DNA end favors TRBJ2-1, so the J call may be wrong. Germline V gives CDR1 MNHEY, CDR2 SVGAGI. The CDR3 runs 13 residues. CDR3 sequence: CASSGGGTGRQFF. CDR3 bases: TGTGCCAGCAGTGGGGGAGGGACGGGGCGACAGTTCTTC.